Sequencing of this T cell receptor (beta chain) was carried out in a study of identical twins. With regard to this clonotype: Its antigen is not known.

Template switching added a universal primer binding site, and final cDNA carried unique molecular identifiers. TCRdb reanalysed the 5' RACE reads using MiXCR and keeps one entry per CDR3 protein. The sample consists of around 490,000 distinct CDR3 sequences, around 22% of them appearing once. Broader study findings: Monozygotic twins shared more out-of-frame TCR alpha than recombination models predicted.

V was trimmed by 0 bases and J by 12 bases, leaving 7 bases between them. Germline V gives CDR1 SGHTS, CDR2 YDEGEE. The CDR3 is made up of 11 amino acids. These data were also filed under a second study, of yellow fever vaccine responses in identical twins.

The gene calls are TRBV5-8 and TRBJ2-1; a weak D match, TRBD2 (5 bases). The source of this sequence is a woman younger than 35 in good health. Sequenced: CD4+ T cells sorted from blood. Here the CDR3 DNA reads TGTGCCAGCAGCTTGGTGGGGAGGCAGTTCTTC. Protein: CASSLVGRQFF.